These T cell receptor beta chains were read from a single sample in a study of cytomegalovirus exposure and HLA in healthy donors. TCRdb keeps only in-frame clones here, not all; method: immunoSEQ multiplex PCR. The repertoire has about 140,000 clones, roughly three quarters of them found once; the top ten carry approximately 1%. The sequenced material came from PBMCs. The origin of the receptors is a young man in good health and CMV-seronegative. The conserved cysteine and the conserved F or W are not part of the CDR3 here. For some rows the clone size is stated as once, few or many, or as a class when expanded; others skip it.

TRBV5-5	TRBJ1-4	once	ASSPRGGVDEKLF
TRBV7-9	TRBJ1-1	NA	ASSPRDTEAF
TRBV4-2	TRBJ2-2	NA	ASSQESGPGGFGGELF
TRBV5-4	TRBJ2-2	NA	ASSSFLGELF
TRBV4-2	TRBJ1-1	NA	ASSQADRGTEAF
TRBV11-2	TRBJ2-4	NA	ASSFGGGAYIQY
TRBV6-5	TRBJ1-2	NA	ASSEGMAGYGYT
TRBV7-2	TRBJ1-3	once	ASSSGQGGWQAGNTIY
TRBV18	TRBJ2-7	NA	ASSPLGGGPLEQY
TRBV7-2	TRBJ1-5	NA	ASSLVQGNYNQPQH
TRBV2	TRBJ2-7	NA	ASTPREGVLNEQY
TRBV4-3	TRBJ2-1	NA	ASSQVASHNEQF
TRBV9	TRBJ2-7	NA	ASSAGLSYEQY
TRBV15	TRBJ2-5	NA	ATSNPQWGGKETQY
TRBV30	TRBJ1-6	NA	AWRPGLISNSPLH
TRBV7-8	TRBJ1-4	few	ASSSDRGEKLF
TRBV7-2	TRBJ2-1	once	ASSPRTGLIPFF
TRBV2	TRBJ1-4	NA	ASSVGYGQGPIRNEKLF
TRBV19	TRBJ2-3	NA	ASRQATDTQY
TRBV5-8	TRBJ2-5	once	ASSFGQGQETQY
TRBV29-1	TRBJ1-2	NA	SVSSNYGYT
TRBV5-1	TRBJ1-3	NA	ASSLTGAGNTIY
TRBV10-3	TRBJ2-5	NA	AISLGQYETQY
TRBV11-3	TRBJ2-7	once	ASSLDSTYEQY
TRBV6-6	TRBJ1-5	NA	ASSINFAGGQPQH
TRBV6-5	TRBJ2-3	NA	ASSYEAGREDTQY
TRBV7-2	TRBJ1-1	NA	ASSLVAERNTEAF
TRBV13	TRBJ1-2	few	ASSLSGRSGYT
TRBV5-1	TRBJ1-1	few	ASRGNRRNTEAF
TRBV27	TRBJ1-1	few	ASSRPGWEAF
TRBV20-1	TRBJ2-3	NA	SASTGDTQY
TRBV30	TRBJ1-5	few	ACRLTGEGGNQPQH
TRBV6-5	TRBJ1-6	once	ASSSPQGNSPLH
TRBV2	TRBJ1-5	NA	ASSSRQEVRGQPQH
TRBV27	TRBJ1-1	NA	ASRVQGSNTEAF
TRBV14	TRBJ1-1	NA	ASSQGDTTEAF